This TCR beta chain was recorded in a study of T cell repertoires in cytomegalovirus infection. Worth noting for this clonotype: What it binds is not known.

TCRdb re-called the reads through MiXCR, storing one row per CDR3 protein. Among some 900,000 distinct CDR3 sequences listed, less than 35% were seen once. The receptor comes from a human donor in good health (CMV status not recorded). Some clones in this sample may be carry-over from other donors' samples. This specimen was cultured CD8+ T cells from PBMCs, taken from culture after CMV antigen stimulation.

The CDR3 bases are TGTGCCAGCAGCGACGGGACCTCCCAAGAGACCCAGTACTTC. Its translation: CASSDGTSQETQYF. The V call is TRBV6-2 or TRBV6-3, the J call TRBJ2-5; D may match TRBD1 or TRBD2 (5 bases each). Between the trimmed V and J ends, which lost 6 bases and 1 base, there was a span of 12 bases. The germline CDR1 and CDR2 sequences are MNHEY and SVGEGT. The CDR3 extends over 14 amino acids.